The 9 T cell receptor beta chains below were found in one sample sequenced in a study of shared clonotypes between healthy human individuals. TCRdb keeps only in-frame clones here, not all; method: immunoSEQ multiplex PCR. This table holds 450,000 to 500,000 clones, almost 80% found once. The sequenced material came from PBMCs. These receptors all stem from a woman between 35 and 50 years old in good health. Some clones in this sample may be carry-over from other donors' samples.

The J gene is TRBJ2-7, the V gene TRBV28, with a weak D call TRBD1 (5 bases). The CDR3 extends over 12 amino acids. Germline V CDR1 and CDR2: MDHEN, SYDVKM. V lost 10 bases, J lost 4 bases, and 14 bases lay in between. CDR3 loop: CATKGVLYEQYF. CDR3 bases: TGTGCCACCAAAGGGGTTCTGTACGAGCAGTACTTC.

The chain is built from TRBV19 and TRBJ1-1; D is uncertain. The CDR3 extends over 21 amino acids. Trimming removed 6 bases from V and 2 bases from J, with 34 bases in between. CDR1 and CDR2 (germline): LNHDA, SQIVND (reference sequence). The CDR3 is CASSPSRLGGGESSPNTEAFF. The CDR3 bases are TGTGCCAGTAGCCCTAGCCGACTCGGAGGTGGAGAAAGCTCTCCCAACACTGAAGCTTTCTTT. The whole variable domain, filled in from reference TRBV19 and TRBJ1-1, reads DGGITQSPKYLFRKEGQNVTLSCEQNLNHDAMYWYRQDPGQGLRLIYYSQIVNDFQKGDIAEGYSVSREKKESFPLTVTSAQKNPTAFYLCASSPSRLGGGESSPNTEAFFGQGTRLTVV.

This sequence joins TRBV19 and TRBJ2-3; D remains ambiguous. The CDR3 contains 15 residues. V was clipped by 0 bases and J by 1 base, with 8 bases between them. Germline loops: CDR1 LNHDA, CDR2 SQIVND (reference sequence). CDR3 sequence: CASSIEQSGTDTQYF. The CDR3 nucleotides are TGTGCCAGTAGTATAGAACAGAGCGGCACAGATACGCAGTATTTT.

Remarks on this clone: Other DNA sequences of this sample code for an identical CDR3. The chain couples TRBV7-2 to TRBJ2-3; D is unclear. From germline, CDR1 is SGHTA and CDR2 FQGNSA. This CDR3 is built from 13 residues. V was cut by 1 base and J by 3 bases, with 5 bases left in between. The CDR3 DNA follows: TGTGCCAGCAGCTTAGTGGGGACAGATACGCAGTATTTT. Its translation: CASSLVGTDTQYF. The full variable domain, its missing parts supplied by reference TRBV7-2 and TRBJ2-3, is GAGVSQSPSNKVTEKGKDVELRCDPISGHTALYWYRQSLGQGLEFLIYFQGNSAPDKSGLPSDRFSAERTGGSVSTLTIQRTQQEDSAVYLCASSLVGTDTQYFGPGTRLTVL.

CDR3 in amino acids: CASSLGSSSYEQYF. The CDR3 bases are TGTGCCAGCAGCTTAGGCAGTAGCTCCTACGAGCAGTACTTC. The J gene is TRBJ2-7, the V gene TRBV7-9; D unclear. The V end lost 1 base, the J end lost 0 bases, and 7 bases lay between the germline ends. The CDR3 runs 14 residues. CDR1 and CDR2 from the germline V gene are SEHNR and FQNEAQ (reference sequence).

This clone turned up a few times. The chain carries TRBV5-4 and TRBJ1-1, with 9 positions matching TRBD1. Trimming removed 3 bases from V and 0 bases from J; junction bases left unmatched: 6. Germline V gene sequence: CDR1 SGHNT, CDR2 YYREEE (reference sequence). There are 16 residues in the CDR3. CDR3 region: CASSWGTGPLNTEAFF. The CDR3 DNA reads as TGTGCCAGCAGCTGGGGGACAGGGCCCTTGAACACTGAAGCTTTCTTT.

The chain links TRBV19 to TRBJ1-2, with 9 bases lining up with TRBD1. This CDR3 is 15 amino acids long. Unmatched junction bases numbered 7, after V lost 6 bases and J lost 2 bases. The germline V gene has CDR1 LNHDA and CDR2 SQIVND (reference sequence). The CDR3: CASSPDRGGNYGYTF. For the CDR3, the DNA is TGTGCCAGTAGCCCCGACAGGGGGGGAAACTATGGCTACACCTTC.

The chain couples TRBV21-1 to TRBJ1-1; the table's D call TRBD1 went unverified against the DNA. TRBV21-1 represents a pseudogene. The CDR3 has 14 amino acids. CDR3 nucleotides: TGTGCCAGCAGCAAACTGACAGGGCTCCCTGAAGCTTTCTTT. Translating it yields CASSKLTGLPEAFF.

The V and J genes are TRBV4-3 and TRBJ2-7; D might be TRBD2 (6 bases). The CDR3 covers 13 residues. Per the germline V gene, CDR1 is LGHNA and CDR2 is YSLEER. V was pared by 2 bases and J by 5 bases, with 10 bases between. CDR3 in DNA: TGCGCCAGCAGCCAACTGGAGGGCGACGAGCAGTACTTC. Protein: CASSQLEGDEQYF.